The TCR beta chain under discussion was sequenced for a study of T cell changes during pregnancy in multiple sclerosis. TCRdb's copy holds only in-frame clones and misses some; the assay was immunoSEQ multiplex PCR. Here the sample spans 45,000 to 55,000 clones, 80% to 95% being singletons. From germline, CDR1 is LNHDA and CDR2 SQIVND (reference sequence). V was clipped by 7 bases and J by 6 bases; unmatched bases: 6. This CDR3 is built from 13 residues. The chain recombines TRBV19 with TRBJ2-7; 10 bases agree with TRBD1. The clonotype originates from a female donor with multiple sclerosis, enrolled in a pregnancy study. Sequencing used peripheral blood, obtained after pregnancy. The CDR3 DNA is TGTGCCAGTACTCGGGACAGGGGAGGCGAGCAGTACTTC. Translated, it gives CASTRDRGGEQYF.